Listed below are T cell receptor beta chains from one sample, sequenced in a study of cytomegalovirus exposure and HLA in healthy donors. Produced via immunoSEQ multiplex PCR; TCRdb's table is partial and in-frame only. The sample has tens of thousands of clones, approximately 69% seen once; the top ten hold about 22%. The specimen sequenced was PBMCs. The receptors were gathered from a woman between 50 and 59 years old in good health and CMV-seropositive. The CDR3 runs from the conserved cysteine through the conserved F or W.

cdr3_length: 13; v_call: TRBV7-3; cdr3_aa: CASSLNGNTEAFF
cdr3_length: 12; v_call: TRBV10-3; cdr3_aa: CAISGTDEKLFF
cdr3_length: 14; v_call: TRBV7-9; cdr3_aa: CASRPGSGANVLTF
cdr3_length: 15; v_call: TRBV28; cdr3_aa: CASSFMTGMNEKLFF
cdr3_length: 16; v_call: TRBV28; cdr3_aa: CASKDPGQLTNYGYTF
cdr3_length: 17; v_call: TRBV2; cdr3_aa: CASSELGGQGSTDTQYF
cdr3_length: 15; v_call: TRBV19; cdr3_aa: CASSTLQGSNTEAFF
cdr3_length: 14; v_call: TRBV6-5; cdr3_aa: CASTSGLAGREQYF
cdr3_length: 17; v_call: TRBV28; cdr3_aa: CAIKRGGAGGPGNTIYF
cdr3_length: 13; v_call: TRBV28; cdr3_aa: CASRGGDDGEQYF
cdr3_length: 15; v_call: TRBV6-1; cdr3_aa: CASRDISDLNYGYTF
cdr3_length: 15; v_call: TRBV11-3; cdr3_aa: CASSLGGPYTGELFF
cdr3_length: 13; v_call: TRBV13; cdr3_aa: CASSPQGPPEAFF
cdr3_length: 14; v_call: TRBV7-2; cdr3_aa: CASSGPGGIGGYTF
cdr3_length: 15; v_call: TRBV7-2; cdr3_aa: CASSLQGIGEETQYF
cdr3_length: 15; v_call: TRBV4-1; cdr3_aa: CASSPHEQTNTEAFF
cdr3_length: 12; v_call: TRBV11-2; cdr3_aa: CASSPRRGEAFF
cdr3_length: 16; v_call: TRBV13; cdr3_aa: CASSSQMGLDSYEQYF
cdr3_length: 17; v_call: TRBV28; cdr3_aa: CASSPTGYGDKNYGYTF
cdr3_length: 15; v_call: TRBV5-1; cdr3_aa: CASSYSERSTDTQYF
cdr3_length: 13; v_call: TRBV6-5; cdr3_aa: CASSSRGWETQYF
cdr3_length: 15; v_call: TRBV11-2; cdr3_aa: CASSSQTGNNSPLHF
cdr3_length: 16; v_call: TRBV19; cdr3_aa: CASSIYSLEGNQPQHF
cdr3_length: 14; v_call: TRBV7-3; cdr3_aa: CASSEGQTNSPLHF
cdr3_length: 14; v_call: TRBV7-2; cdr3_aa: CASSWRQNTGELFF
cdr3_length: 15; v_call: TRBV7-8; cdr3_aa: CASSGPGVLNTEAFF
cdr3_length: 19; v_call: TRBV4-1; cdr3_aa: CASSQDYLGRTFSGNTIYF
cdr3_length: 15; v_call: TRBV30; cdr3_aa: CAWSVRRREGTEAFF
cdr3_length: 17; v_call: TRBV7-8; cdr3_aa: CASSLGPLFSTGREQYF
cdr3_length: 15; v_call: TRBV7-6; cdr3_aa: CASSLVELAVETQYF
cdr3_length: 12; v_call: TRBV13; cdr3_aa: CASSSRGPQQYF
cdr3_length: 13; v_call: TRBV6-5; cdr3_aa: CASGGQNYNEQFF
cdr3_length: 13; v_call: TRBV14; cdr3_aa: CASSQAGTDTQYF
cdr3_length: 14; v_call: TRBV5-1; cdr3_aa: CASSLAGGLNEQYF
cdr3_length: 14; v_call: TRBV5-8; cdr3_aa: CASSFNSGGTEAFF
cdr3_length: 14; v_call: TRBV10-3; cdr3_aa: CAIRGDSLNTEAFF
cdr3_length: 15; v_call: TRBV7-9; cdr3_aa: CASSPGQGAGDTQYF
cdr3_length: 16; v_call: TRBV6-1; cdr3_aa: CASSAPPAGGNQPQHF
cdr3_length: 15; v_call: TRBV18; cdr3_aa: CASSPPGTGRNEQYF
cdr3_length: 18; v_call: TRBV6-4; cdr3_aa: CASSDELRRDTRSYEQYF
cdr3_length: 15; v_call: TRBV6-1; cdr3_aa: CASSETRGPIDTQYF
cdr3_length: 14; v_call: TRBV4-2; cdr3_aa: CASSQDSGQNEQYF
cdr3_length: 13; v_call: TRBV28; cdr3_aa: CASGGSMNTEAFF